This T cell receptor (beta chain) appears in the sequencing data of a study of identical twins. Whole-study findings and limits: Without tracking the same donors, conclusions rested on cross-sectional statistical analysis.

CDR1 LNHNV and CDR2 YYDKDF come from the germline V gene (reference sequence). Trimming removed 4 bases from V and 3 bases from J, with 10 bases in between. The CDR3 length is 13 residues. About this clonotype: No antigen is known for it.

Unique molecular identifiers were present on the cDNA, and a universal primer site came from template switching. TCRdb analysed the 5' RACE reads with MiXCR anew, one entry per CDR3 protein. The table shows hundreds of thousands of distinct CDR3 sequences, with approximately 6% occurring only once. Sequencing was performed on naive T cells sorted from blood. V usage is TRBV15 and J usage is TRBJ2-7; the D gene is possibly TRBD1 (6 bases). This TCR derives from a man in his late teens or twenties in good health. In DNA, the CDR3 is TGTGCCACCAGCATCGGACAGAACTACGAGCAGTACTTC. This codes for CATSIGQNYEQYF.